The 5 T cell receptor beta chains reported below all come from one sample, sequenced in a study of shared clonotypes between healthy human individuals. Generated by immunoSEQ multiplex PCR, the TCRdb table keeps only in-frame clones and is missing some. Of over a million clones listed, roughly 74% are singletons. The sample taken for sequencing was memory CD4+ T cells from PBMCs. Subset specified: CD45RA-negative fraction. Source of these receptors: a man aged 18 to 30 in good health. Some clones in this sample may be carry-over from other donors' samples.

V and J are TRBV4-3 and TRBJ2-7; TRBD2 aligns across 8 bases. Losses at the gene ends were 1 base for V and 4 bases for J; bases not matched to a gene: 3. Germline V gene lookup returns CDR1 LGHNA and CDR2 YSLEER. The CDR3 is 14 amino acids. The CDR3 DNA follows: TGCGCCAGCAGCCAAGGCGGGAGGTTGTACGAGCAGTACTTC. Translated, it gives CASSQGGRLYEQYF.

This clone occurred many times. This chain joins TRBV18 and TRBJ2-2, with TRBD2 matching 10 bases. Trimming cost V 5 bases and J 3 bases; bases outside gene matches: 9. This CDR3 is built from 17 residues. Germline V gene lookup returns CDR1 KGHSH and CDR2 LQKENI. This CDR3 is CASSSTLAGGDTGELFF. The CDR3, as DNA: TGTGCCAGCTCATCAACTTTAGCGGGAGGCGACACCGGGGAGCTGTTTTTT.

Regarding this clone: Additional DNA sequences in this sample encode the identical CDR3. The chain is built from TRBV9 and TRBJ2-6, with D uncertain. This CDR3 has 15 residues. Trimming pared 0 bases from V and 1 base from J, leaving 5 bases between. From germline, CDR1 is SGDLS and CDR2 YYNGEE. The CDR3 DNA reads as TGTGCCAGCAGCGTAGAAGGATCTGGGGCCAACGTCCTGACTTTC. Protein product: CASSVEGSGANVLTF.

The V gene is TRBV7-9, the J gene TRBJ1-1, with D perhaps TRBD1 (6 bases). Trimming left V 1 base short and J 8 bases short, with 17 bases between. There are 15 residues in the CDR3. CDR1 is SEHNR, CDR2 FQNEAQ, per germline (reference sequence). CDR3 coding DNA: TGTGCCAGCAGCTTAGGAGGGGACACGCAGAGAGAAGCTTTCTTT. Amino acids: CASSLGGDTQREAFF.

Comments on this clone: In the same sample, other DNA sequences code for this CDR3. V gene TRBV5-1 combines with J gene TRBJ1-2; D unresolved. V lost 0 bases and J 5 bases, leaving 11 bases between the germline ends. This CDR3 comprises 14 residues. Germline values: CDR1 SGHRS, CDR2 YFSETQ. CDR3 protein: CASSLDGLNYGYTF. The CDR3 DNA reads as TGCGCCAGCAGCTTGGACGGCCTGAATTATGGCTACACCTTC.